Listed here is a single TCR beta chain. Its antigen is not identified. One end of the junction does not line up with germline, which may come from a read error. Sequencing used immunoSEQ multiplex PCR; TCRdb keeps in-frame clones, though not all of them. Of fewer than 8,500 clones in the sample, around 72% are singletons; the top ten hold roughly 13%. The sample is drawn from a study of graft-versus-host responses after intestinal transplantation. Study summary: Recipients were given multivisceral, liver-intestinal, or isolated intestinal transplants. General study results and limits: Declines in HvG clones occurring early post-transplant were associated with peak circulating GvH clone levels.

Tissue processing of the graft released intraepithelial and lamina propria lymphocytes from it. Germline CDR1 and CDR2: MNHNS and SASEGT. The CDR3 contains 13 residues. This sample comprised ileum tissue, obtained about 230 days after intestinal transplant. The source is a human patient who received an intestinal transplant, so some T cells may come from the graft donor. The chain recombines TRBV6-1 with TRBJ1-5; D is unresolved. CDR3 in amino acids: CASSFESNRPQHF. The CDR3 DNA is TGTGCCAGCAGTTTTGAGAGCAATCGGCCCCAGCATTTT.